Below, 16 T cell receptor beta chains from the same sample are listed, as sequenced in a study of molecular identifiers for immune sequencing clone quantification. TCRdb independently ran MiXCR on the PCR reads; one entry per CDR3 protein. The sample holds under 650,000 distinct CDR3 sequences, around 20% seen once. Sequenced sample: naive CD8+ T cells from blood, with Jurkat cell RNA spiked in. Subset given: FACS-sorted CD8+CD4-CCR7+CD45RA+ naive T cells. The source of these receptors is a human donor in good health. Some libraries in this study had Jurkat cell RNA spiked in.

Turning to this clonotype: A much larger clone differs from this one at a single base, so this may be a read error. The CDR3 DNA sequence: TGTGCCGGCAGCTTAGCTCTTCAGGGTAGCAATCAGCCCCAGCATTTT. This encodes CAGSLALQGSNQPQHF. The chain has TRBV13 and TRBJ1-5; perhaps TRBD1 as D (5 bases). Germline V gene sequence: CDR1 PRHDT, CDR2 FYEKMQ (reference sequence). The CDR3 spans 16 residues.

This clonotype was seen only a few times. This chain links TRBV3-1 with TRBJ2-1; D ambiguous. Germline CDR1 is LGHDT and CDR2 is YNNKEL (reference sequence). The CDR3 is made up of 15 amino acids. V was trimmed by 7 bases and J by 1 base, leaving 14 bases between them. CDR3 nucleotides: TGTGCCAGCACCCTTGGGCTAGGATCCTACAATGAGCAGTTCTTC. Protein sequence: CASTLGLGSYNEQFF.

This clonotype occurred many times. The chain combines TRBV9 with TRBJ2-1, with D possibly called TRBD1 or TRBD2 (6 bases each). The CDR3 consists of 14 residues. The V gene lost 0 bases and the J gene lost 4 bases, with 8 bases spanning the gap. CDR1 and CDR2 (germline): SGDLS, YYNGEE. This CDR3 is CASSVEGGYNEQFF. The CDR3 DNA follows: TGTGCCAGCAGCGTAGAAGGGGGGTACAATGAGCAGTTCTTC.

The J gene is TRBJ1-2, the V gene TRBV25-1; a weak D match, TRBD1 (5 bases). Germline-derived CDR1 and CDR2 are MGHDK and SYGVNS. V was trimmed by 4 bases and J by 8 bases, leaving 17 bases between them. This CDR3 has 14 amino acids. The CDR3 DNA is TGTGCCAGCAGTGTCCCCGGAGGGGTAGGGGGCTACACCTTC. Translation: CASSVPGGVGGYTF.

This clonotype was counted between two and nine times. The rearrangement uses TRBV24-1 and TRBJ1-4; D might be TRBD1 (6 bases). Germline values: CDR1 KGHDR, CDR2 SFDVKD. The CDR3 length is 22 residues. V was cut by 3 bases and J by 8 bases, with 36 bases left in between. CDR3 sequence: CATSDTAGDPSGGDPTGEKLFF. CDR3 coding DNA: TGTGCCACCAGTGATACAGCTGGCGACCCCAGCGGGGGCGATCCGACGGGCGAAAAACTGTTTTTT.

This clonotype was observed a handful of times. Just one base apart from a much larger clone, this may be a read error. The rearrangement links TRBV18 to TRBJ1-4, with D hard to call. The ends were cut back, 0 bases at V and 6 bases at J, with 11 bases in the middle. The CDR3 is 15 amino acids. Germline assignment: CDR1 KGHSH and CDR2 LQKENI. CDR3 DNA sequence: TGTGCCAGCTCACCACCGGCGGCAGGTGATGAAAAACTGTTTTTT. Translation: CASSPPAAGDEKLFF.

A word on this clonotype: A much larger clone sits a single nucleotide away, making a read error possible. V usage is TRBV12-3 or TRBV12-4 and J usage is TRBJ1-1; 9 nucleotides agree with TRBD1. The CDR3 has 13 residues. CDR3 sequence (DNA): TGTGTCAGCAGTACTGGACAGGGGACTGAAGCTTTCTTT. This encodes CVSSTGQGTEAFF.

At least ten counts were recorded for this clonotype. V gene TRBV2 combines with J gene TRBJ1-2; D gene uncertain. Germline values: CDR1 SNHLY, CDR2 FYNNEI. The CDR3 extends over 14 amino acids. Trimming took 2 bases from V and 8 from J, leaving 15 bases between them. This CDR3 reads CASSESTVPLGYTF. In nucleotides, the CDR3 is TGTGCCAGCAGTGAATCGACGGTTCCCCTAGGCTACACCTTC.

This clonotype was observed a few times. This chain connects TRBV6-2 or TRBV6-3 to TRBJ1-1; 10 nucleotides match TRBD1. The CDR3 consists of 16 residues. CDR1 is MNHEY, CDR2 SVGEGT, per germline. After removal of 5 bases from V and 10 bases from J, the junction contained 16 bases not matched to a gene. The CDR3 DNA reads as TGTGCCAGCAGTGACCACCTCGGGACAGGGGAGAACATAGCTTTCTTT. Translating it yields CASSDHLGTGENIAFF.

This clonotype appeared many times. The chain carries TRBV4-1 and TRBJ2-3; D ambiguous. The ends were cut back, 0 bases at V and 1 base at J, with 5 bases in the middle. In germline, CDR1 is MGHRA, CDR2 YSYEKL. CDR3 size: 14 residues. CDR3 in amino acids: CASSQEGGTDTQYF. In DNA, the CDR3 is TGCGCCAGCAGCCAAGAAGGAGGCACAGATACGCAGTATTTT.

This clonotype was detected only a few times. The chain employs TRBV29-1 and TRBJ2-5; possibly TRBD2 for D (6 bases). Germline assignment: CDR1 SQVTM and CDR2 ANQGSEA. Trimming left V 4 bases short and J 1 base short, with 13 bases between. The CDR3 is 14 residues long. DNA for the CDR3: TGCAGCGTTGGGAGGGCGGGTCTCCAAGAGACCCAGTACTTC. Translated: CSVGRAGLQETQYF.

This clonotype was seen at least ten times. The chain couples TRBV20-1 to TRBJ2-7, with TRBD2 identical over 10 bases. The V gene end was trimmed by 7 bases and the J gene end by 2 bases; junction bases not matched to a gene: 11. The CDR3 is 15 residues long. Germline CDR1 and CDR2: DFQATT and SNEGSKA (reference sequence). The CDR3 protein is CSVQILAGDTYEQYF. The DNA for the CDR3 is TGCAGTGTTCAGATCCTAGCGGGGGACACCTACGAGCAGTACTTC.

This clonotype was seen a handful of times. The genes are TRBV27 and TRBJ2-7, with D unclear. The CDR3 contains 15 residues. Germline V gene lookup returns CDR1 MNHEY and CDR2 SMNVEV (reference sequence). Trimming pared 5 bases from V and 3 bases from J, leaving 17 bases between. The CDR3 region is CASSPVAGSGYEQYF. The CDR3 nucleotides read TGTGCCAGCAGTCCCGTCGCAGGTTCAGGCTACGAGCAGTACTTC.

This clonotype was seen ten or more times. The V gene is TRBV7-2, the J gene TRBJ2-1; D is unclear. Trimming removed 3 bases from V and 4 bases from J, with 13 bases in between. Germline V CDR1 and CDR2: SGHTA, FQGNSA. The CDR3 consists of 15 residues. CDR3 sequence (DNA): TGTGCCAGCAGCTTCGGGTTCCTCTCATACAATGAGCAGTTCTTC. Translating it yields CASSFGFLSYNEQFF.

As concerns this clonotype: This may arise from a read error, as a much more abundant clone is one base away. The V call is TRBV30, the J call TRBJ2-3, with D perhaps matching TRBD1 or TRBD2 (5 bases each). CDR3 length equals 13 residues. Deletions cut 2 bases from V and 2 bases from J, with 8 bases between. The V gene's germline CDR1 is GTSNPN and CDR2 SVGIG (reference sequence). CDR3 nucleotides: TGTGCCTGGAGTAGGGACCACACAGATACGCAGTATTTT. Encoded protein: CAWSRDHTDTQYF.

This clonotype has ten or more counts. The chain is built from TRBV11-2 and TRBJ1-5, with 8 bases fitting TRBD1. The CDR3 loop spans 15 amino acids. Germline V CDR1 and CDR2: SGHAT, FQNNGV. The junction had 5 bases not matched to a gene; V was cut back by 5 bases and J by 2 bases. This CDR3 is CASSRQGIGNQPQHF. In DNA form, the CDR3 reads TGTGCCAGCAGCCGACAGGGGATAGGCAATCAGCCCCAGCATTTT.